The sequence of this TCR beta chain was determined in a study of breast tumors, draining lymph nodes, adjacent tissues. General observations from the study: Tumor TCR diversity was below lymph nodes but above nontumor tissue. Compared with basal-like, luminal-like tumors shared significantly more repertoire with nontumor tissue.

This clonotype was seen many times. The antigen is not known. Samples came from axillary lymph nodes draining the breast cancer. J was trimmed by 2 bases and V by 6 bases; bases with no gene match: 7. The CDR3 runs to 14 residues. Germline values: CDR1 DFQATT, CDR2 SNEGSKA (reference sequence). TCRdb re-called the multiplex PCR reads with MiXCR, one entry per CDR3 protein. The table includes fewer than 250,000 distinct CDR3 sequences, roughly 30% detected once. What was sequenced was axillary lymph node tissue. The rearrangement joins TRBV20-1 to TRBJ2-3; 8 bases fit TRBD2. The clonotype was recovered from a female donor with breast cancer. Some clones in this sample may be carry-over from other donors' samples. CDR3 bases: TGCAGTGCAGAAGCGGGAGCCCCCACAGATACGCAGTATTTT. Protein: CSAEAGAPTDTQYF.